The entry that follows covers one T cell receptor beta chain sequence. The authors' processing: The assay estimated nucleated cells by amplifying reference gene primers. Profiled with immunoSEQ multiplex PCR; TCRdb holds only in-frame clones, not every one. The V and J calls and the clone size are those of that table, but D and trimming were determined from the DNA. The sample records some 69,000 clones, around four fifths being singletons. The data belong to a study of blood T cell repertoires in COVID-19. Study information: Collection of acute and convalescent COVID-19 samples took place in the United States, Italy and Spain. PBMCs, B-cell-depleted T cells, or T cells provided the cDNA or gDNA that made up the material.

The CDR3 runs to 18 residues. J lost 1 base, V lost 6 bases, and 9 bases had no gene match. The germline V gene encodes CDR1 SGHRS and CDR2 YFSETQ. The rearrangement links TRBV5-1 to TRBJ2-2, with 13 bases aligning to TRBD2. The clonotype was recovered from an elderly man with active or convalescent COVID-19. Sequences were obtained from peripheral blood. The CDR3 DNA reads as TGCGCCAGCAACCCCGGGACTAGCGGGACCCTGAACACCGGGGAGCTGTTTTTT. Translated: CASNPGTSGTLNTGELFF.